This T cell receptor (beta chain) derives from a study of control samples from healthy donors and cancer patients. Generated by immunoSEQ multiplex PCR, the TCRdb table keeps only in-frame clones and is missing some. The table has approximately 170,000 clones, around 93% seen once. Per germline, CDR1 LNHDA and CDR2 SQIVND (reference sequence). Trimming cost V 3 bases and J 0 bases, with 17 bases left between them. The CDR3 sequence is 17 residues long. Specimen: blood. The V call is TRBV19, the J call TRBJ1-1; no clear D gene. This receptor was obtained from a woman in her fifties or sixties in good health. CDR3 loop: CASSMGTARIMNTEAFF. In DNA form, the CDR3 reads TGTGCCAGTAGTATGGGTACCGCCCGGATAATGAACACTGAAGCTTTCTTT.